This T cell receptor (beta chain) was captured in a study of cytomegalovirus exposure and HLA in healthy donors. This clone has only one observation. In the PCR, 60 Vbeta and 13 Jbeta primers were used. Method: immunoSEQ multiplex PCR; TCRdb's copy keeps in-frame clones and lacks some. Of some 100,000 clones in the sample, roughly 82% were seen once. V was pared by 10 bases and J by 4 bases, with 10 bases of the junction left unmatched. CDR1 and CDR2 (germline): SNHLY, FYNNEI. The CDR3 totals 14 residues. The chain uses TRBV2 and TRBJ2-5, with 9 positions matching TRBD1. The specimen sequenced was PBMCs. The TCR originated in a man in his forties in good health and CMV-seropositive. CDR3 bases: TGTGCCATAACCAGGACAGGGGTTGGAGAGACCCAGTACTTC. This encodes CAITRTGVGETQYF.